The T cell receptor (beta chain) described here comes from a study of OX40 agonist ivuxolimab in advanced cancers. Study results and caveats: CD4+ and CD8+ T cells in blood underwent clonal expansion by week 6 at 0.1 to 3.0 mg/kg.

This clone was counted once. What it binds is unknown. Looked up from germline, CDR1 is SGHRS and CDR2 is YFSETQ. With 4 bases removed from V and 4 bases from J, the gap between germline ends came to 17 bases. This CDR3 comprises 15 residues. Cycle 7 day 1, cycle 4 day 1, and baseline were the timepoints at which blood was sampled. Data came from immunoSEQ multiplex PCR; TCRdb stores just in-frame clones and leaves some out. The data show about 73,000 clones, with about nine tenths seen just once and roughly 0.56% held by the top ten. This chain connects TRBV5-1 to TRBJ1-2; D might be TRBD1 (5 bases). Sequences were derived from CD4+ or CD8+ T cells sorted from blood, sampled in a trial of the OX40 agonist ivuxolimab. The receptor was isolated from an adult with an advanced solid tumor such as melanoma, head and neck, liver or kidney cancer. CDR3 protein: CASSPGLRGSYGYTF. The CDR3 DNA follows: TGCGCCAGCAGCCCCGGACTTAGGGGATCCTATGGCTACACCTTC.